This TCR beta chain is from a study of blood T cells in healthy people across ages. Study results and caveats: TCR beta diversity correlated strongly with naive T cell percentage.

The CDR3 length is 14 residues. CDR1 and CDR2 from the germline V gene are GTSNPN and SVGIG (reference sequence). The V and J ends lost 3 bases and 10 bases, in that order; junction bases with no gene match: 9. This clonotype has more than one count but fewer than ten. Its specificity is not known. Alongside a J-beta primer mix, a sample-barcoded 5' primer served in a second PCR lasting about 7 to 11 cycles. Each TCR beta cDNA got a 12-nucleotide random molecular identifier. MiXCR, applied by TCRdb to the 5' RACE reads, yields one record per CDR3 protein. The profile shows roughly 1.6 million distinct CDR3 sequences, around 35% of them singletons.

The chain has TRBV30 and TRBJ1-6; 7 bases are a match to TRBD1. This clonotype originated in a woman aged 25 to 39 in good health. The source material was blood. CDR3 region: CAWSPDRVASPLHF. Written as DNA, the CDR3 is TGTGCCTGGAGCCCCGACAGGGTAGCCTCACCCCTCCACTTT. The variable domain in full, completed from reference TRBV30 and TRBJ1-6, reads SQTIHQWPATLVQPVGSPLSLECTVEGTSNPNLYWYRQAAGRGLQLLFYSVGIGQISSEVPQNLSASRPQDRQFILSSKKLLLSDSGFYLCAWSPDRVASPLHFGNGTRLTVT.